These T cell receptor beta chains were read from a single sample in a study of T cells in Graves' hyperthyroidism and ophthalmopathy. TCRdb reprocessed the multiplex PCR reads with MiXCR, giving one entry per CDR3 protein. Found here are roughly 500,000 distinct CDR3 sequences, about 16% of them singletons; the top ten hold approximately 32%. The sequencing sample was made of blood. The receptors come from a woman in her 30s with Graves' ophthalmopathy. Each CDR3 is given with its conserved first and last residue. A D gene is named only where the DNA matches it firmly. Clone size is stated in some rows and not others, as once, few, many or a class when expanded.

CASSSGQGAYNEQFF	TGTGCCAGCAGCTCGGGACAGGGGGCGTACAATGAGCAGTTCTTC	TRBD1	TRBV11-2	TRBJ2-1	.
CASSPRTALGETQYF	TGTGCCAGCAGCCCTCGGACGGCATTAGGGGAGACCCAGTACTTC	.	TRBV7-9	TRBJ2-5	many
CASSQDFSLAPSYEQYF	TGCGCCAGCAGCCAAGATTTTTCCCTAGCGCCAAGCTACGAGCAGTACTTC	.	TRBV4-3	TRBJ2-7	.
CASSTMINAGTGTGANVLTF	TGTGCCAGCAGTACAATGATCAATGCCGGGACAGGTACTGGGGCCAACGTCCTGACTTTC	TRBD1	TRBV28	TRBJ2-6	.
CASSLVLGQGDGYTF	TGTGCCAGCAGTTTAGTTCTAGGACAGGGTGATGGCTACACCTTC	TRBD1	TRBV28	TRBJ1-2	many
CASSSTGNGETQYF	TGTGCCAGCAGCTCTACAGGGAATGGAGAGACCCAGTACTTC	.	TRBV6-2/TRBV6-3	TRBJ2-5	many
CSAIQGHGYTF	TGCAGTGCCATACAGGGCCATGGCTACACCTTC	.	TRBV20-1	TRBJ1-2	many
CASSANRDRGGEQYF	TGTGCCAGCAGCGCCAATCGGGACAGGGGAGGCGAGCAGTACTTC	TRBD1	TRBV2	TRBJ2-7	many
CASSIGRGLVYEQYF	TGCGCCAGCAGCATTGGCCGGGGGTTGGTGTACGAGCAGTACTTC	.	TRBV5-1	TRBJ2-7	.
CASSPTETQGSYEQYF	TGCGCCAGCAGCCCTACTGAAACTCAGGGGTCCTACGAGCAGTACTTC	.	TRBV5-1	TRBJ2-7	.
CASSLGHRTDTQYF	TGTGCCAGCAGCTTGGGTCATCGCACAGATACGCAGTATTTT	.	TRBV11-2	TRBJ2-3	many
CASSLVLGQGSDTQYF	TGTGCCAGCAGCTTAGTTTTAGGACAGGGCTCAGATACGCAGTATTTT	TRBD1	TRBV7-9	TRBJ2-3	few
CSLGQGAKIENIQYF	TGCAGTTTAGGGCAGGGGGCAAAAATCGAAAACATTCAGTACTTC	TRBD1	TRBV20-1	TRBJ2-4	.
CASSLRAIPYNEQFF	TGTGCCAGCAGCTTGAGGGCTATCCCTTACAATGAGCAGTTCTTC	.	TRBV5-6	TRBJ2-1	.
CASSRLRDSSGNTIYF	TGTGCCAGCAGCCGTTTACGGGACAGCTCTGGAAACACCATATATTTT	TRBD1	TRBV3-1	TRBJ1-3	many
CSAPPTGREQFF	TGCAGTGCTCCCCCGACCGGCAGGGAGCAGTTCTTC	.	TRBV20-1	TRBJ2-1	.
CASSLATSGRYNEQFF	TGTGCCAGCAGCTTAGCCACTAGCGGGAGGTACAATGAGCAGTTCTTC	TRBD2	TRBV11-2	TRBJ2-1	.
CASSSGGKSTYEQYF	TGTGCCAGCAGTTCTGGGGGAAAGAGCACCTACGAGCAGTACTTC	.	TRBV6-1	TRBJ2-7	.
CASSLRGGKNSSYNEQFF	TGTGCCAGCAGCTTACGGGGGGGAAAAAACAGCTCCTACAATGAGCAGTTCTTC	TRBD2	TRBV7-7	TRBJ2-1	many
CASSVGTGGRVFSEAFF	TGTGCCAGCAGCGTAGGGACAGGTGGCCGCGTTTTTTCTGAAGCTTTCTTT	TRBD1	TRBV9	TRBJ1-1	.
CSAPEGVLAGGNEQFF	TGCAGTGCTCCGGAAGGGGTTCTAGCGGGTGGCAATGAGCAGTTCTTC	TRBD2	TRBV20-1	TRBJ2-1	many
CASSASGRATANTGELFF	TGTGCCAGCAGTGCTAGCGGGAGGGCCACTGCGAACACCGGGGAGCTGTTTTTT	TRBD2	TRBV28	TRBJ2-2	many
CASSLQAKNIQYF	TGTGCCAGCAGCTTACAAGCCAAAAACATTCAGTACTTC	.	TRBV3-1	TRBJ2-4	.
CASSLYGDSSNEKLFF	TGTGCCAGCAGCTTATACGGGGACAGCAGTAATGAAAAACTGTTTTTT	TRBD1	TRBV7-9	TRBJ1-4	.
CASSLVNVGAETQYF	TGTGCCAGCAGCTTAGTAAACGTGGGAGCGGAGACCCAGTACTTC	.	TRBV7-3	TRBJ2-5	.
CASSPVGVGEKLFF	TGCGCCAGCAGCCCGGTTGGGGTAGGAGAAAAACTGTTTTTT	.	TRBV5-1	TRBJ1-4	.
CASSFPGGYGYTF	TGTGCCAGCAGTTTTCCTGGGGGCTATGGCTACACCTTC	.	TRBV28	TRBJ1-2	many
CASSYASGGVYNEQFF	TGTGCCAGCAGTTACGCGAGCGGGGGAGTATACAATGAGCAGTTCTTC	TRBD2	TRBV6-2/TRBV6-3	TRBJ2-1	few
CAAGSSYEQYF	TGTGCGGCGGGGTCATCCTACGAGCAGTACTTC	.	TRBV30	TRBJ2-7	.
CATSDYKGLAGGPNYNEQFF	TGTGCCACCAGTGATTACAAAGGACTAGCGGGAGGGCCTAACTACAATGAGCAGTTCTTC	TRBD2	TRBV24-1	TRBJ2-1	few
CASAPGRNYEQYF	TGTGCCAGTGCTCCGGGACGAAACTACGAGCAGTACTTC	.	TRBV19	TRBJ2-7	few
CASSLVYSNQPQHF	TGTGCCAGCAGTTTGGTTTATAGCAATCAGCCCCAGCATTTT	.	TRBV27	TRBJ1-5	many
CASSSPGQGRSPLHF	TGTGCCAGCAGTTCGCCGGGACAGGGACGATCACCCCTCCACTTT	TRBD1	TRBV6-1	TRBJ1-6	many
CSASLGGKGNQPQHF	TGCAGTGCTAGTTTGGGGGGAAAGGGCAATCAGCCCCAGCATTTT	.	TRBV20-1	TRBJ1-5	many
CASSRAGGDQETQYF	TGTGCCAGCAGCCGGGCCGGGGGAGACCAAGAGACCCAGTACTTC	.	TRBV7-9	TRBJ2-5	few
CASRSSLEGSGYTF	TGCGCCAGCAGATCTTCTTTGGAGGGCTCCGGCTACACCTTC	.	TRBV5-1	TRBJ1-2	few
CASSYSGLAGITDTQYF	TGTGCCAGCAGTTACTCTGGGCTAGCGGGGATCACAGATACGCAGTATTTT	TRBD2	TRBV6-2/TRBV6-3	TRBJ2-3	many
CASSQVVTSVSTGELFF	TGCGCCAGCAGCCAAGTCGTGACTAGCGTCTCCACCGGGGAGCTGTTTTTT	TRBD2	TRBV4-3	TRBJ2-2	.
CASSQDRSLAGEQYF	TGTGCCAGCAGCCAAGATCGGTCTTTGGCAGGAGAGCAGTACTTC	.	TRBV3-1	TRBJ2-7	many
CASSQDGRTQYF	TGTGCCAGCAGCCAAGATGGGCGGACGCAGTACTTC	.	TRBV3-1	TRBJ2-7	many
CATSREDLFSGANVLTF	TGTGCCACCAGCAGAGAAGACCTCTTCTCTGGGGCCAACGTCCTGACTTTC	.	TRBV15	TRBJ2-6	few
CASSPGQEAFF	TGTGCCAGCAGCCCCGGACAGGAAGCTTTCTTT	.	TRBV3-1	TRBJ1-1	many
CASRIGLAASYEQYF	TGTGCCAGCAGGATTGGACTAGCGGCCTCCTACGAGCAGTACTTC	TRBD2	TRBV6-1	TRBJ2-7	few
CASSASGTYEQYF	TGTGCCAGCAGTGCGTCAGGGACCTACGAGCAGTACTTC	.	TRBV6-1	TRBJ2-7	.
CASRQVGDQPQHF	TGTGCCAGTAGGCAGGTAGGGGATCAGCCCCAGCATTTT	.	TRBV19	TRBJ1-5	.
CASSNSGTSLTEQYF	TGTGCCAGCAGTAACTCCGGGACTAGCTTGACCGAGCAGTACTTC	TRBD2	TRBV6-1	TRBJ2-7	few
CATSDSERLQTVETQYF	TGTGCCACCAGTGATTCGGAGAGGCTCCAAACCGTGGAGACCCAGTACTTC	.	TRBV24-1	TRBJ2-5	many
CASSQVSGPPDEQYF	TGCGCCAGCAGCCAAGTATCAGGCCCTCCGGACGAGCAGTACTTC	.	TRBV4-1	TRBJ2-7	few
CASDTGVNTEAFF	TGTGCCAGCGATACAGGGGTGAACACTGAAGCTTTCTTT	TRBD1	TRBV18	TRBJ1-1	many
CASSSWTVNTDTQYF	TGTGCCAGCAGTAGTTGGACAGTTAACACAGATACGCAGTATTTT	.	TRBV12-3/TRBV12-4	TRBJ2-3	many
CASSRPYNEQFF	TGTGCCAGCAGCCGTCCCTACAATGAGCAGTTCTTC	.	TRBV28	TRBJ2-1	many
CASSLAQGEAQHF	TGTGCCAGCAGCTTAGCACAGGGGGAGGCCCAGCATTTT	TRBD1	TRBV7-2	TRBJ1-5	once